The 8 T cell receptor beta chains below all came from one sample that was sequenced in a study of cytomegalovirus exposure and HLA in healthy donors. The PCR was carried out with 60 Vbeta primers and 13 Jbeta primers. Measured with immunoSEQ multiplex PCR; TCRdb has only the in-frame clones, and not every one. The sample has 150,000 to 200,000 clones; around 80% are singletons. Specimen: PBMCs. The receptors here all came from a middle-aged woman in good health and CMV-seronegative.

The rearrangement links TRBV6-1 to TRBJ1-3; D remains unclear. In germline, CDR1 is MNHNS, CDR2 SASEGT. The CDR3 loop spans 18 amino acids. The V end was cut by 4 bases, the J end by 2 bases, with 21 bases between. The CDR3 coding sequence is TGTGCCAGCAGTGCGAGGACGGGGAAAGGACTGCCTGGAAACACCATATATTTT. This sequence encodes CASSARTGKGLPGNTIYF.

The V gene is TRBV10-3, the J gene TRBJ1-1, with 8 bases matching TRBD1. J lost 1 base, V lost 5 bases, and 3 bases had no gene match. The germline V gene has CDR1 ENHRY and CDR2 SYGVKD. The CDR3 is 14 amino acids. Here the CDR3 reads CAISRQGKNTEAFF. CDR3 coding DNA: TGTGCCATCAGTCGACAGGGGAAGAACACTGAAGCTTTCTTT.

The gene calls are TRBV28 and TRBJ1-2; the match to TRBD1 covers 9 bases. The V and J ends lost 3 bases and 4 bases, in that order; junction bases with no gene match: 6. Germline CDR1 MDHEN, CDR2 SYDVKM. The CDR3 extends over 15 amino acids. The CDR3 reads CASSFTGGAGYGYTF. The CDR3 bases are TGTGCCAGCAGTTTCACAGGGGGCGCTGGCTATGGCTACACCTTC.

V gene TRBV2 combines with J gene TRBJ2-5, with 7 nucleotides matching TRBD1. The end of the DNA is better explained by TRBJ2-7, so the J call may be wrong. The V gene's germline CDR1 is SNHLY and CDR2 FYNNEI. The CDR3 length is 16 residues. Written as DNA, the CDR3 is TGTGCCAGCAGTGAAGCAGGAACCGGGACAGCCGACGAGCAGTACTTC. Translation: CASSEAGTGTADEQYF.

The genes are TRBV27 and TRBJ2-7; D remains ambiguous. Germline V lookup: CDR1 MNHEY, CDR2 SMNVEV (reference sequence). The CDR3 covers 14 residues. Between the trimmed V and J ends, which lost 1 base and 3 bases, there was a span of 10 bases. This chain's CDR3 is CASSLYVRSYEQYF. As DNA, the CDR3 is TGTGCCAGCAGTTTATATGTCCGGAGCTACGAGCAGTACTTC.

The rearrangement uses TRBV4-3 and TRBJ2-7, with 7 bases lining up with TRBD2. This CDR3 region has 13 residues. Trimming took 2 bases from V and 6 from J; bases not matched to a gene: 4. The V gene's germline CDR1 is LGHNA and CDR2 YSLEER. CDR3 loop: CASSQLGGSEQYF. CDR3 DNA: TGCGCCAGCAGCCAATTGGGGGGGTCCGAGCAGTACTTC.

This chain uses TRBV7-3 with TRBJ2-5; D is ambiguous. Trimming removed 4 bases at V and 4 bases at J, with 10 bases between. The CDR3 spans 13 residues. The germline V gene has CDR1 SGHTA and CDR2 FQGTGA. The CDR3 protein is CASSSLSLETQYF. Written as DNA, the CDR3 is TGTGCCAGCAGCTCCCTTTCTCTAGAGACCCAGTACTTC.

CDR3: CASSGPGTPNNEQFF. CDR3 bases: TGTGCCAGCAGTGGACCCGGGACACCCAACAATGAGCAGTTCTTC. The chain combines TRBV2 with TRBJ2-1; perhaps TRBD1 as D (6 bases). The CDR3 sequence is 15 residues long. The V end lost 4 bases, the J end lost 5 bases, and 15 bases lay between the germline ends. Germline V lookup: CDR1 SNHLY, CDR2 FYNNEI.